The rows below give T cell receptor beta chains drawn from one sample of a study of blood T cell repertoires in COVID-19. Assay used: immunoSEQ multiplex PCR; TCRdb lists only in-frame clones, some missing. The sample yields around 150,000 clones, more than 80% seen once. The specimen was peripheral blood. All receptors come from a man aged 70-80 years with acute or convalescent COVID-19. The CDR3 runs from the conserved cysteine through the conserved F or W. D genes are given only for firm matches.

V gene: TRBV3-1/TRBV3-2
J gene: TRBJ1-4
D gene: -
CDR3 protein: CASSDSRGGISTNEKLFF
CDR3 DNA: TGTGCCAGCAGCGATAGCAGGGGAGGGATTTCAACTAATGAAAAACTGTTTTTT

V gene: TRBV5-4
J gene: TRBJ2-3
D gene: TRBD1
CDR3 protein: CASTPDRRAGDTQYF
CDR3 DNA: TGTGCCAGCACCCCGGACAGGCGTGCCGGAGATACGCAGTATTTT

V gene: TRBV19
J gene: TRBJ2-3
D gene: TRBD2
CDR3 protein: CASDLGERGSTDTQYF
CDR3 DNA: TGTGCCAGTGACCTGGGCGAGCGGGGTAGCACAGATACGCAGTATTTT

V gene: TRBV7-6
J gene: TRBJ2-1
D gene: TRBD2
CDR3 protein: CASSFRTSGKYNEQFF
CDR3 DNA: TGTGCCAGCAGCTTTCGGACTAGCGGGAAATACAATGAGCAGTTCTTC

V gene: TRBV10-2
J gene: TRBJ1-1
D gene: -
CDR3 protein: CASSVYTGFTEAFF
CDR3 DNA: TGCGCCAGCAGCGTGTACACAGGGTTTACTGAAGCTTTCTTT

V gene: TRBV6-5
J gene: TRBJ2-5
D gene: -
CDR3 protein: CAGGTAGGGAQYF
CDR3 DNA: TGTGCCGGCGGGACAGCGGGCGGAGGGGCCCAGTACTTC

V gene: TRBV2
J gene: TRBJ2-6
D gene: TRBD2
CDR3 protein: CASKWEGALSGANVLTF
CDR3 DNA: TGTGCCAGCAAATGGGAGGGAGCCCTCTCTGGGGCCAACGTCCTGACTTTC

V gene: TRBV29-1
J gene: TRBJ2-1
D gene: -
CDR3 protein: CSVEGQQDLSYNEQFF
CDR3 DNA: TGCAGCGTTGAGGGTCAACAGGACCTCTCCTACAATGAGCAGTTCTTC

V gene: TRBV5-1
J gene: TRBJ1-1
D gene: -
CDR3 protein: CASTSGGGETEAFF
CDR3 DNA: TGCGCCAGCACCTCCGGAGGGGGGGAAACTGAAGCTTTCTTT

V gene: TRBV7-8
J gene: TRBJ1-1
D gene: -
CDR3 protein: CASSLRDYTEAFF
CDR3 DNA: TGTGCCAGCAGCCTGAGGGACTACACTGAAGCTTTCTTT

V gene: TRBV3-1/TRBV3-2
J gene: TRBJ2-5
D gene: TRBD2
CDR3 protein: CASSHSLAGQETQYF
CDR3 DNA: TGTGCCAGCAGCCACTCGTTAGCGGGACAAGAGACCCAGTACTTC

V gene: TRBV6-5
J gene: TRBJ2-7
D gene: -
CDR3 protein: CASRTGQLYEQYF
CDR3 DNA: TGTGCCAGCAGAACCGGACAGCTATACGAGCAGTACTTC